Listed here are 6 T cell receptor beta chains from one sample, sequenced in a study of shared clonotypes between healthy human individuals. This table comes from immunoSEQ multiplex PCR, and its TCRdb copy is limited to in-frame clones, with some not included. The repertoire holds some 2,500,000 clones, with 93% as singletons. Sequenced input: naive CD4+ T cells from PBMCs. Subset specified: CD45RA+ positively selected. All receptors come from a man aged 18 to 30 in good health. Some clones in this sample may be carry-over from other donors' samples.

This chain connects TRBV4-1 to TRBJ2-3, with 11 bases fitting TRBD2. The CDR3 runs to 16 residues. V was clipped by 2 bases and J by 4 bases; unmatched bases: 5. Germline values: CDR1 MGHRA, CDR2 YSYEKL. DNA for the CDR3: TGCGCCAGCAGCCAATTCACTAGCGGGAGTCCAGATACGCAGTATTTT. Translating gives CASSQFTSGSPDTQYF.

The chain has TRBV2 and TRBJ1-3, with D hard to call. V lost 0 bases and J lost 0, with 6 bases in between. From germline, CDR1 is SNHLY and CDR2 FYNNEI. The CDR3 sequence is 15 residues long. DNA for the CDR3: TGTGCCAGCAGTGAAGCGTGGAGCTCTGGAAACACCATATATTTT. Translation gives CASSEAWSSGNTIYF.

The chain's CDR3 is CASSQVGTSGRNGEQYF. In DNA, the CDR3 is TGTGCCAGCAGCCAAGTAGGGACTAGCGGGAGAAATGGCGAGCAGTACTTC. The V call is TRBV4-2, the J call TRBJ2-7; the match to TRBD2 covers 14 bases. CDR1 is LGHNA and CDR2 is YNFKEQ in the germline V gene. The V and J ends lost 1 base and 6 bases, in that order; junction bases with no gene match: 8. This CDR3 comprises 17 residues.

The chain is built from TRBV11-2 and TRBJ1-3; D is possibly TRBD1 (5 bases). Germline loops: CDR1 SGHAT, CDR2 FQNNGV. This CDR3 is built from 14 residues. V lost 5 bases to trimming and J lost 4 bases, with 12 bases between them. CDR3 protein: CASSPGAGGNTIYF. The CDR3 nucleotides are TGTGCCAGCAGCCCTGGGGCGGGCGGAAACACCATATATTTT.

The chain joins TRBV15 to TRBJ1-4; D is ambiguous. Trimming shortened V by 3 bases and J by 0 bases, and 8 bases separated the two germline ends. The CDR3 contains 15 residues. Germline V gives CDR1 LNHNV, CDR2 YYDKDF (reference sequence). DNA of the CDR3: TGTGCCACCAGCAGGGCCCCGACAACTAATGAAAAACTGTTTTTT. Translated, it gives CATSRAPTTNEKLFF.

The V gene is TRBV19, the J gene TRBJ1-4; D perhaps matches TRBD1 (5 bases). The CDR3 runs 14 residues. The germline V gene encodes CDR1 LNHDA and CDR2 SQIVND (reference sequence). Between the trimmed V and J ends, which lost 4 bases and 6 bases, there was a span of 12 bases. CDR3 DNA: TGTGCCAGTAGTAGAATGCAGGGATATGAAAAACTGTTTTTT. Residues: CASSRMQGYEKLFF.